A selection of T cell receptor beta chains follows, all from one sample in a study of cytomegalovirus exposure and HLA in healthy donors. This table comes from immunoSEQ multiplex PCR, and its TCRdb copy is limited to in-frame clones, with some not included. Of roughly 100,000 clones listed, around 87% were seen once; the top ten hold roughly 4%. Source material: PBMCs. These receptors came from a woman under 30 in good health and CMV-seropositive. Each CDR3 is given with its conserved first and last residue. D genes are given only for firm matches. The listing skips clone size in some rows; elsewhere it reads once, few, many or a size class.

D gene: -
V gene: TRBV5-1
J gene: TRBJ2-2
clone size: -
CDR3 protein: CASSLERLNTGELFF
CDR3 DNA: TGCGCCAGCAGCTTGGAGCGGTTGAACACCGGGGAGCTGTTTTTT

D gene: TRBD1
V gene: TRBV10-3
J gene: TRBJ2-7
clone size: -
CDR3 protein: CAIRSGTGEYEQYF
CDR3 DNA: TGTGCCATCCGTTCCGGGACAGGGGAGTACGAGCAGTACTTC

D gene: TRBD1
V gene: TRBV30
J gene: TRBJ1-1
clone size: -
CDR3 protein: CAWSKTGHMNTEAFF
CDR3 DNA: TGTGCCTGGAGCAAGACAGGGCATATGAACACTGAAGCTTTCTTT

D gene: -
V gene: TRBV5-1
J gene: TRBJ1-1
clone size: -
CDR3 protein: CASSLKSTEAFF
CDR3 DNA: TGCGCCAGCAGCTTGAAGAGCACTGAAGCTTTCTTT

D gene: TRBD1
V gene: TRBV27
J gene: TRBJ2-1
clone size: -
CDR3 protein: CASSLTGSNEQFF
CDR3 DNA: TGTGCCAGCAGTTTGACAGGGAGCAATGAGCAGTTCTTC

D gene: -
V gene: TRBV6-6
J gene: TRBJ2-3
clone size: -
CDR3 protein: CASSDPQGWYF
CDR3 DNA: TGTGCCAGCAGTGATCCACAGGGATGGTATTTT

D gene: TRBD2
V gene: TRBV11-2
J gene: TRBJ2-3
clone size: -
CDR3 protein: CASSLLAGGTDTQYF
CDR3 DNA: TGTGCCAGCAGCTTATTAGCGGGAGGAACAGATACGCAGTATTTT

D gene: -
V gene: TRBV5-4
J gene: TRBJ2-7
clone size: -
CDR3 protein: CASSVWGTPYEQYF
CDR3 DNA: TGTGCCAGCAGCGTCTGGGGGACTCCGTACGAGCAGTACTTC

D gene: -
V gene: TRBV11-2
J gene: TRBJ2-3
clone size: once
CDR3 protein: CASSLDEQGASTDTQYF
CDR3 DNA: TGTGCCAGCAGCTTGGATGAACAGGGAGCTAGCACAGATACGCAGTATTTT

D gene: -
V gene: TRBV19
J gene: TRBJ1-5
clone size: -
CDR3 protein: CASSRTALSNQPQHF
CDR3 DNA: TGTGCCAGTAGTAGGACAGCCCTTAGCAATCAGCCCCAGCATTTT

D gene: -
V gene: TRBV28
J gene: TRBJ2-4
clone size: -
CDR3 protein: CASPPRGTSGNKNIQYF
CDR3 DNA: TGTGCCAGCCCGCCCAGGGGAACATCGGGGAATAAAAACATTCAGTACTTC

D gene: TRBD1
V gene: TRBV5-1
J gene: TRBJ2-7
clone size: -
CDR3 protein: CASSRTSDRWSSYEQYF
CDR3 DNA: TGCGCCAGCAGCCGAACGTCGGACAGGTGGAGCTCCTACGAGCAGTACTTC

D gene: -
V gene: TRBV6-5
J gene: TRBJ1-4
clone size: -
CDR3 protein: CASSLQGGVNEKLFF
CDR3 DNA: TGTGCCAGCAGCCTTCAAGGAGGGGTAAATGAAAAACTGTTTTTT

D gene: TRBD1
V gene: TRBV2
J gene: TRBJ2-3
clone size: -
CDR3 protein: CASTRDRSTDTQYF
CDR3 DNA: TGTGCCAGCACCCGGGACAGGAGCACAGATACGCAGTATTTT

D gene: -
V gene: TRBV7-6
J gene: TRBJ2-2
clone size: -
CDR3 protein: CASSPLLEAGELFF
CDR3 DNA: TGTGCCAGCAGCCCACTACTGGAAGCCGGGGAGCTGTTTTTT

D gene: -
V gene: TRBV11-3
J gene: TRBJ2-5
clone size: -
CDR3 protein: CASSFGPLAPRQIRETQYF
CDR3 DNA: TGTGCCAGCAGCTTCGGTCCCCTCGCCCCCAGACAGATTAGGGAGACCCAGTACTTC

D gene: -
V gene: TRBV11-2
J gene: TRBJ2-1
clone size: -
CDR3 protein: CASSFRAGWGEAYNEQFF
CDR3 DNA: TGTGCCAGCAGCTTCCGGGCCGGATGGGGGGAGGCCTACAATGAGCAGTTCTTC

D gene: TRBD1
V gene: TRBV11-3
J gene: TRBJ1-4
clone size: -
CDR3 protein: CASSLHRDRAPFNEKLFF
CDR3 DNA: TGTGCCAGCAGCTTACACCGGGACAGGGCTCCTTTTAATGAAAAACTGTTTTTT

D gene: -
V gene: TRBV28
J gene: TRBJ1-5
clone size: -
CDR3 protein: CASFQGTQPQHF
CDR3 DNA: TGTGCCAGCTTCCAGGGGACTCAGCCCCAGCATTTT

D gene: TRBD2
V gene: TRBV6-5
J gene: TRBJ2-1
clone size: -
CDR3 protein: CASSWTGTRSDNEQFF
CDR3 DNA: TGTGCCAGCAGTTGGACCGGGACTAGATCGGACAATGAGCAGTTCTTC

D gene: TRBD1
V gene: TRBV11-3
J gene: TRBJ2-3
clone size: -
CDR3 protein: CASSSGTGFQDTQYF
CDR3 DNA: TGTGCCAGCAGCTCCGGGACAGGGTTTCAAGATACGCAGTATTTT

D gene: -
V gene: TRBV4-1
J gene: TRBJ1-2
clone size: -
CDR3 protein: CASSQPGLGYTF
CDR3 DNA: TGCGCCAGCAGCCAGCCAGGCTTGGGCTACACCTTC

D gene: TRBD1
V gene: TRBV6-6
J gene: TRBJ2-7
clone size: -
CDR3 protein: CASSYGGQGGDVQYF
CDR3 DNA: TGTGCCAGCAGTTACGGGGGACAGGGGGGTGACGTGCAGTACTTC

D gene: -
V gene: TRBV5-1
J gene: TRBJ2-5
clone size: -
CDR3 protein: CASSLGGNIQETQYF
CDR3 DNA: TGCGCCAGCAGCTTAGGAGGGAACATCCAAGAGACCCAGTACTTC